The subject of this entry is one TCR beta chain. The record originates from a study of cytomegalovirus exposure and HLA in healthy donors. Some clones are missing from TCRdb's copy, which holds only in-frame ones; the method was immunoSEQ multiplex PCR. The sample gives more than 90,000 clones, 93% of which show up once; about 1% is in the top ten. The receptor comes from a woman under 40 in good health and CMV-seropositive. The sequenced sample was PBMCs.

The CDR3 here is CASSFPGQAGETQYF. CDR3 in DNA: TGTGCCAGCAGCTTCCCGGGACAGGCTGGGGAGACCCAGTACTTC. The rearrangement uses TRBV7-9 and TRBJ2-5, with 8 bases identical to TRBD1. V gave up 3 bases and J gave up 5 bases; unmatched junction bases: 8. The CDR3 loop spans 15 amino acids. The germline V gene encodes CDR1 SEHNR and CDR2 FQNEAQ (reference sequence).